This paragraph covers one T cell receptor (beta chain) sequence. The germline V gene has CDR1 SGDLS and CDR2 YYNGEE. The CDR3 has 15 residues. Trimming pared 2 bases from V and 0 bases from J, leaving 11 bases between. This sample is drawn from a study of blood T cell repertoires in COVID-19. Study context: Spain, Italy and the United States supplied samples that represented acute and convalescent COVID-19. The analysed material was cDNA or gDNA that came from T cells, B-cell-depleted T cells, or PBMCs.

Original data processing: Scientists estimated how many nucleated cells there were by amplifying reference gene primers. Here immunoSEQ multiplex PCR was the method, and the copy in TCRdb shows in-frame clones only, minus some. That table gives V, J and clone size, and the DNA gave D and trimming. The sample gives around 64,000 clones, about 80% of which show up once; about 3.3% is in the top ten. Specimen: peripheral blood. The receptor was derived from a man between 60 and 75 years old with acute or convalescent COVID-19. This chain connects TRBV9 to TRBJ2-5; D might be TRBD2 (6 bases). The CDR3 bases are TGTGCCAGCAGCGTTTCGGGACTCAACCAAGAGACCCAGTACTTC. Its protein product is CASSVSGLNQETQYF.